What follows describes a single TCR beta chain. This sample was included in a study of blood T cell repertoires in COVID-19. Study-wide context: PBMCs, B-cell-depleted T cells, or T cells provided the cDNA or gDNA that made up the material.

CDR1 ENHRY and CDR2 SYGVKD come from the germline V gene. This CDR3 comprises 14 residues. Losses at the gene ends were 6 bases for V and 5 bases for J; bases not matched to a gene: 4. Sequencing used immunoSEQ multiplex PCR; TCRdb keeps in-frame clones, though not all of them. The table includes 150,000 to 200,000 clones, more than 70% detected once. The V call is TRBV10-3, the J call TRBJ1-6; 7 positions agree with TRBD1. The material sequenced was peripheral blood. The sequence was obtained from a human donor in a cohort sampled during active COVID-19. CDR3 protein: CAISMGQNNSPLHF. The CDR3 DNA follows: TGTGCCATCAGCATGGGACAGAATAATTCACCCCTCCACTTT.